The TCR beta chain under discussion was sequenced for a study of CD8 T cells in ankylosing spondylitis (dated by TCRdb to the late 2010s). With respect to the entire study: The study set out to find disease-linked TCR variants by profiling T cell receptor beta repertoires in ankylosing spondylitis patients and healthy donors. The whole study cohort included 95 to 130 healthy donors and 25 ankylosing spondylitis patients. Peripheral blood was sampled, and synovial fluid was additionally collected from ankylosing spondylitis patients.

This clonotype was counted between two and nine times. The target of this receptor is not known. No base-level quality is on record; no much larger clone is a single base apart. Overall study results and their limits: In peripheral blood, the disease-linked clones were found at relatively low frequencies and had a CD8+ phenotype. The disease-linked clones were reported as significantly enriched in matched synovial fluid samples from ankylosing spondylitis patients. Some TCR beta motif variants had previously been reported in synovial fluid and blood of reactive arthritis patients, which suggested common disease-initiation mechanisms. A TCR beta motif of several highly homologous amino acid variants appeared characteristic of blood from ankylosing spondylitis patients.

TCRdb lists the instrument as Illumina HiSeq 2500. Quantitative 5'-RACE with molecular barcodes was the method used to prepare the TCR beta libraries. The paper's data handling went like this. A new computational method, built on a probabilistic model of VDJ rearrangement, was used to identify disease-linked TCR variants. TCRdb handled the public reads itself, with Q25 trimming in fastp and clone calling in MiXCR, and kept productive beta chains. Merged by CDR3 protein, the rows form single entries marked with the most common genes and DNA. These V and J calls are TCRdb output, not the study's own analysis. The sample includes 350,000 or so distinct CDR3 sequences, with roughly 15% observed a single time. Of the sample, 1.1% is held by the ten largest clones. The clonotype comes from a male donor with ankylosing spondylitis or in good health (not recorded which). The specimen sequenced was blood, either unsorted or a sorted T cell fraction (not recorded which).

The CDR3 protein is CASSQLDGAETQYF. The nucleotide sequence is given as TGTGCCAGCAGCCAATTGGACGGGGCGGAGACCCAGTACTTC. The rearranged chain carries TRBV3-1 and TRBJ2-5; the D region is possibly TRBD1 or TRBD2, each matching across 5 bases. Measured from the cysteine to the phenylalanine, the CDR3 is 14 residues long. The only DNA kept is the CDR3, 42 bases in frame from the first base. In the germline V gene (reference sequence), CDR1 corresponds to LGHDT and CDR2 to YNNKEL. V is shortened by 2 bases, J by 5 bases, and the region joining them spans 12 bases.